The 7 T cell receptor beta chains given below trace back to one sample, sequenced in a study of blood T cell repertoires in COVID-19. Only in-frame clones appear in the TCRdb table, and some are missing; sequencing was by immunoSEQ multiplex PCR. The sample yields 110,000 to 150,000 clones, approximately 84% seen once. The specimen was peripheral blood. The source of these receptors is a human donor in a cohort sampled during active COVID-19.

V usage is TRBV7-3 and J usage is TRBJ1-1; D is ambiguous. The CDR3 extends over 13 amino acids. The germline V and J ends were trimmed by 2 bases and 2 bases, with 6 bases remaining between them. Germline-derived CDR1 and CDR2 are SGHTA and FQGTGA. The CDR3 sequence: CASSLFINTEAFF. CDR3 nucleotides: TGTGCCAGCAGCTTATTCATCAACACTGAAGCTTTCTTT.

As DNA, the CDR3 is TGTGCCAGCAGCTCCGGGGGGGCTTCCTACAATGAGCAGTTCTTC. Its translation is CASSSGGASYNEQFF. The chain uses TRBV11-3 and TRBJ2-1; 8 bases are a match to TRBD2. The CDR3 totals 15 residues. The germline CDR1 and CDR2 sequences are SGHNT and YENEEA. With 4 bases clipped from V and 1 base from J, the junction kept 3 bases outside the gene matches.

The rearrangement uses TRBV4-3 and TRBJ1-1; no clear D. Germline V gene data show CDR1 as LGHNA and CDR2 as YSLEER. This CDR3 contains 15 residues. V was trimmed by 0 bases and J by 4 bases, leaving 12 bases between them. CDR3 residues: CASSQEASRGTEAFF. DNA for the CDR3: TGCGCCAGCAGCCAAGAGGCCAGCCGGGGCACTGAAGCTTTCTTT.

This chain links TRBV11-3 with TRBJ1-1; D unclear. This CDR3 has 15 amino acids. The germline CDR1 and CDR2 sequences are SGHNT and YENEEA. The V end was cut by 0 bases, the J end by 6 bases, with 14 bases between. CDR3: CASSLDQVRASEAFF. Here the CDR3 DNA reads TGTGCCAGCAGCTTAGATCAGGTGAGAGCCTCTGAAGCTTTCTTT.

This chain connects TRBV28 to TRBJ1-2, with TRBD1 as a possible D gene (6 bases). This CDR3 is built from 15 residues. Trimming took off 6 bases at V and 0 bases at J, with 14 bases between the two ends. In germline, CDR1 is MDHEN, CDR2 SYDVKM. The CDR3 DNA is TGTGCCAGCAGCCCGCCGCCAGGGGCTAACTATGGCTACACCTTC. The encoded protein is CASSPPPGANYGYTF.

The chain recombines TRBV29-1 with TRBJ2-7; 9 bases are shared with TRBD2. Germline CDR1 and CDR2: SQVTM and ANQGSEA. Trimming cost V 6 bases and J 2 bases; bases outside gene matches: 8. The CDR3 is 14 amino acids. The CDR3 loop reads CSVYGTSKTYEQYF. Written as DNA, the CDR3 is TGCAGCGTCTACGGGACTAGCAAGACCTACGAGCAGTACTTC.

This chain connects TRBV7-9 to TRBJ2-2; 12 bases are a match to TRBD2. The trim removed 5 bases at V and 4 bases at J, leaving 5 bases unmatched. The length of the CDR3 is 16 residues. Germline assignment: CDR1 SEHNR and CDR2 FQNEAQ (reference sequence). DNA of the CDR3: TGTGCCAGCAGCCGACCGGGACTAGCGGGCACCGGGGAGCTGTTTTTT. It is translated as CASSRPGLAGTGELFF.